This entry describes one TCR beta chain. What it binds is unknown. CDR3 length: 16 amino acids. Germline CDR1 is SGHTA and CDR2 is FQGNSA. This sample is drawn from a study of CXCR3-negative and CXCR3-positive naive CD8 T cells. Study-level information: Every library held about 1.5 +/- 0.3 million TRB reads, and the total came to around 150 million. Notes on the study in general: Naive subsets were similarly diverse, while memory CD8+ repertoires were much less diverse. Naive CXCR3-positive cells had TRB CDR3s more hydrophobic than those of CXCR3-negative naive cells. TRBV-TRBJ usage matched between naive CXCR3-negative and CXCR3-positive cells but not between memory cells. Naive subsets did not differ in surface CD5, and the authors estimated TCR strength using properties of the TRB CDR3.

The TRB libraries of cDNA were built by UMI-labeled 5' RACE. Reprocessing the 5' RACE reads, TCRdb reports a single entry for every CDR3 protein and omits DNA. The repertoire table contains 150,000 to 180,000 distinct CDR3 sequences. The clonotype was recovered from a human donor in good health. Some clones in this sample may be carry-over from other donors' samples. The source material was naive CXCR3+ CD8+ T cells from blood. Indicated subset: CD45RO-CCR7+CD27+CD95- naive CD8+ T cells expressing CXCR3 (TNR3+). V usage is TRBV7-2 and J usage is TRBJ2-7. The CDR3 sequence: CASSLAVRRPSYEQYF.